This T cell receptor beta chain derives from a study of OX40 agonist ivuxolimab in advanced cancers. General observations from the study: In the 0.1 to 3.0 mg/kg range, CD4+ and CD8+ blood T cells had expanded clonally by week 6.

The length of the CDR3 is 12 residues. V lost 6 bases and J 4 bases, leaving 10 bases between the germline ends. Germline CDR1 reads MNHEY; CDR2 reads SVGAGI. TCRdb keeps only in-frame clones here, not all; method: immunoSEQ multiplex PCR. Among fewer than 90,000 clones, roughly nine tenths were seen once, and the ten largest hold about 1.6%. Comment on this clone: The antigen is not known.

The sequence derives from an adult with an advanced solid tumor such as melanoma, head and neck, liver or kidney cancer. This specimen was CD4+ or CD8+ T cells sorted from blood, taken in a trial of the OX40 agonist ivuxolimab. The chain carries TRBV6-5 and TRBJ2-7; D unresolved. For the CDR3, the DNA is TGTGCCAGCAGGAATCTTAGGTACGAGCAGTACTTC. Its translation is CASRNLRYEQYF.